The sequence of this TCR beta chain was determined in a study of Graves' ophthalmopathy and Graves' hyperthyroidism. CDR1 is SGHDT, CDR2 YYEEEE, per germline. Trimming shortened V by 0 bases and J by 0 bases, and 12 bases separated the two germline ends. The CDR3 runs 16 residues. RNA transcripts served as template for amplifying TCR beta CDR3 sequences. In the first round, RT-PCR was carried out with HTBI primers, and a multiplex PCR formed the second round. MiXCR was run by TCRdb on the multiplex PCR reads, yielding one entry per CDR3 protein. The sample has approximately 1.2 million distinct CDR3 sequences; 35% to 40% are singletons.

The sequence was obtained from an adult man with Graves' hyperthyroidism. Source material: peripheral blood or thyroid tissue (not recorded which). The chain carries TRBV5-6 and TRBJ1-1; D gene ambiguous. The CDR3 DNA reads TGTGCCAGCAGCTTGGGTCGGGGAACCATGAACACTGAAGCTTTCTTT. Protein product: CASSLGRGTMNTEAFF.